The 11 T cell receptor beta chains in this list originate from one sample, sequenced in a study of shared clonotypes between healthy human individuals. Produced via immunoSEQ multiplex PCR; TCRdb's table is partial and in-frame only. This table holds about half a million clones, 70% to 85% found once. The source material was PBMCs. Source of these receptors: a woman aged 40 to 50 in good health. Some clones in this sample may be carry-over from other donors' samples.

The chain combines TRBV7-2 with TRBJ2-7, with D unresolved. This CDR3 has 14 residues. V was trimmed by 5 bases and J by 2 bases, leaving 13 bases between them. Looked up from germline, CDR1 is SGHTA and CDR2 is FQGNSA. CDR3 sequence reads: CASSPRAPPYEQYF. The CDR3 bases are TGTGCCAGCAGCCCCCGGGCCCCACCCTACGAGCAGTACTTC. The entire variable domain, with the rest obtained from reference TRBV7-2 and TRBJ2-7, is as follows: GAGVSQSPSNKVTEKGKDVELRCDPISGHTALYWYRQSLGQGLEFLIYFQGNSAPDKSGLPSDRFSAERTGGSVSTLTIQRTQQEDSAVYLCASSPRAPPYEQYFGPGTRLTVT.

On this clone itself: A far larger clone differs by one base, so this is likely a read error. The sample has other DNA sequences that encode this CDR3 too. V and J are TRBV5-1 and TRBJ1-1; no reliable D call. V shed 2 bases and J shed 0 bases, with 5 bases lying between them. The CDR3 runs to 13 residues. In germline, CDR1 is SGHRS, CDR2 YFSETQ. CDR3 region: CASSLGLNTEAFF. The CDR3 nucleotides read TGCGCCAGCAGCTTAGGGTTGAACACTGAAGCTTTCTTT. Drawing the rest from reference TRBV5-1 and TRBJ1-1, the complete variable domain is KAGVTQTPRYLIKTRGQQVTLSCSPISGHRSVSWYQQTPGQGLQFLFEYFSETQRNKGNFPGRFSGRQFSNSRSEMNVSTLELGDSALYLCASSLGLNTEAFFGQGTRLTVV.

The chain joins TRBV5-1 to TRBJ2-3; 9 bases fit TRBD2. The V and J ends lost 0 bases and 0 bases, in that order; junction bases with no gene match: 2. Germline V gene lookup returns CDR1 SGHRS and CDR2 YFSETQ. The CDR3 contains 16 residues. CDR3 sequence (DNA): TGCGCCAGCAGCTTGGGGACTAGCGTGAGCACAGATACGCAGTATTTT. It codes for CASSLGTSVSTDTQYF. Variable domain in full (rest from reference TRBV5-1 and TRBJ2-3): KAGVTQTPRYLIKTRGQQVTLSCSPISGHRSVSWYQQTPGQGLQFLFEYFSETQRNKGNFPGRFSGRQFSNSRSEMNVSTLELGDSALYLCASSLGTSVSTDTQYFGPGTRLTVL.

This clone appeared a single time. This sequence joins TRBV9 and TRBJ2-5; D tentatively fits TRBD1 or TRBD2 (7 bases each). The J call may be in error: the DNA end matches TRBJ2-7 better. CDR3 size: 16 residues. The germline CDR1 and CDR2 sequences are SGDLS and YYNGEE. In DNA form, the CDR3 reads TGTGCCAGCAGCCCCCGGGGGGACAGTTTCTCCTACGAGCAGTACTTC. Translated, it gives CASSPRGDSFSYEQYF.

The J gene is TRBJ2-5, the V gene TRBV7-2; D is uncertain. Trimming took 5 bases from V and 2 from J, leaving 15 bases between them. This CDR3 comprises 15 residues. Germline CDR1 and CDR2: SGHTA and FQGNSA. The CDR3 here is CASSARTARQETQYF. The CDR3, as DNA: TGTGCCAGCAGCGCAAGGACCGCCCGGCAAGAGACCCAGTACTTC.

Turning to this clone: A far bigger clonotype differs at one base, so this is likely a read error. The sample has other DNA sequences that encode this CDR3 too. This sequence joins TRBV25-1 and TRBJ2-4; maybe TRBD2 (6 bases). Germline V gene lookup returns CDR1 MGHDK and CDR2 SYGVNS. Trimming shortened V by 4 bases and J by 0 bases, and 16 bases separated the two germline ends. The CDR3 runs 17 residues. Here the CDR3 DNA reads TGTGCCAGCAGTGGACGGGTGGCGGGATCAGCCAAAAACATTCAGTACTTC. Its translation: CASSGRVAGSAKNIQYF.

V gene TRBV19 combines with J gene TRBJ2-1; 7 bases are a match to TRBD1. The CDR3 is 19 amino acids. The ends lost 4 bases at V and 5 bases at J; junction bases unmatched: 20. CDR1 is LNHDA and CDR2 is SQIVND in the germline V gene (reference sequence). DNA of the CDR3: TGTGCCAGTAGTACGACCGTGCACCCCGGGACAGTAAGCCACAATGAGCAGTTCTTC. This codes for CASSTTVHPGTVSHNEQFF.

The chain couples TRBV6-1 to TRBJ2-7; no clear D. Germline-derived CDR1 and CDR2 are MNHNS and SASEGT. V lost 4 bases and J lost 5, with 15 bases in between. The CDR3 length is 14 residues. CDR3 protein: CASSVGRLTDEQYF. As DNA, the CDR3 is TGTGCCAGCAGTGTCGGGCGGCTCACCGACGAGCAGTACTTC.

The chain links TRBV2 to TRBJ1-1; TRBD1 agrees at 7 bases. In germline, CDR1 is SNHLY, CDR2 FYNNEI. This CDR3 spans 13 amino acids. J was trimmed by 1 base and V by 8 bases; bases with no gene match: 4. For the CDR3, the DNA is TGTGCCAGCGGCAGGGGGACGAACACTGAAGCTTTCTTT. Residues: CASGRGTNTEAFF.

V and J are TRBV2 and TRBJ2-7, with 7 bases aligning to TRBD1. The CDR3 spans 15 residues. CDR1 is SNHLY, CDR2 FYNNEI, per germline. With 3 bases clipped from V and 1 base from J, the junction kept 6 bases outside the gene matches. DNA of the CDR3: TGTGCCAGCAGTGAGGACAGGATAAATTCCTACGAGCAGTACTTC. This gives the protein CASSEDRINSYEQYF.

This clone showed up just once. V usage is TRBV7-3 and J usage is TRBJ2-1; D gene uncertain. The germline V and J ends were trimmed by 1 base and 4 bases, with 2 bases remaining between them. The CDR3 extends over 12 amino acids. CDR1 and CDR2 (germline): SGHTA, FQGTGA. CDR3 DNA sequence: TGTGCCAGCAGCTTAAGATACAATGAGCAGTTCTTC. Translating it yields CASSLRYNEQFF.